This TCR beta chain was sequenced during a study of Ad26.COV2.S vaccination and SARS-CoV-2 variants. The protocol was immunoSEQ multiplex PCR, while the TCRdb copy is restricted to in-frame clones and leaves out a portion. The sample yields around 450,000 clones, roughly 89% seen once. This sample's treatment: about 20 received Ad26.COV2.S at low or high dose, single or two shots; roughly five received placebo; per-sample allocation not given. The study sampled participants on day 63 after the first vaccine or placebo injection. The CDR3 has 13 residues. The germline gives CDR1 GTSNPN, CDR2 SVGIG (reference sequence). V lost 2 bases and J 2 bases, leaving 7 bases between the germline ends.

The origin of this receptor is a person aged 18 to 59 who received the Ad26.COV2.S COVID-19 vaccine or a placebo. The V and J genes are TRBV30 and TRBJ1-5; no clear D gene. The sequences come from peripheral blood, collected in a trial of Ad26.COV2.S vaccine versus placebo. The DNA of the CDR3 is TGTGCCTGGAGTTGGCAACGCAATCAGCCCCAGCATTTT. It is translated as CAWSWQRNQPQHF. Looking up the rest from reference TRBV30 and TRBJ1-5 gives the full variable domain: SQTIHQWPATLVQPVGSPLSLECTVEGTSNPNLYWYRQAAGRGLQLLFYSVGIGQISSEVPQNLSASRPQDRQFILSSKKLLLSDSGFYLCAWSWQRNQPQHFGDGTRLSIL.